Presented here are 16 T cell receptor beta chains from one specimen sequenced in a study of PD-1 blockade in classical Hodgkin lymphoma. This table comes from immunoSEQ multiplex PCR, and its TCRdb copy is limited to in-frame clones, with some not included. The data show about 90,000 clones, 90% seen once. Noted time point: cycle 4 day 1 (C4D1), after five to seven weeks of nivolumab. Every patient was affected by relapse after autologous stem cell transplantation, while exposure to brentuximab vedotin was not uniform. The specimen was peripheral blood mononuclear cells (PBMCs), collected before the fourth cycle of nivolumab. The receptors originated from a human donor with classical Hodgkin lymphoma.

The chain has TRBV6-5 and TRBJ2-1, with D possibly matching TRBD2 (6 bases). The CDR3 is made up of 16 amino acids. Germline V gene sequence: CDR1 MNHEY, CDR2 SVGAGI. Between the trimmed V and J ends, which lost 3 bases and 0 bases, there was a span of 12 bases. The CDR3 DNA reads TGTGCCAGCAGTTATGCGGGGCATCCCTCCTACAATGAGCAGTTCTTC. It translates to CASSYAGHPSYNEQFF.

This chain uses TRBV5-1 with TRBJ2-5, with 7 bases lining up with TRBD1. The junction had 5 bases not matched to a gene; V was cut back by 1 base and J by 5 bases. Germline lookup yields CDR1 SGHRS and CDR2 YFSETQ. The CDR3 covers 14 residues. The CDR3 region is CASSLSTGEETQYF. In DNA, the CDR3 is TGCGCCAGCAGCTTGTCTACAGGGGAGGAGACCCAGTACTTC.

Only one count was recorded for this clone. The V call is TRBV9, the J call TRBJ2-7; D is possibly TRBD1 (6 bases). V shed 0 bases and J shed 3 bases, with 13 bases lying between them. This CDR3 comprises 15 residues. The germline V gene encodes CDR1 SGDLS and CDR2 YYNGEE. The CDR3 DNA reads TGTGCCAGCAGCGTAGATCGGACAGAGTTCTACGAGCAGTACTTC. This sequence encodes CASSVDRTEFYEQYF.

This clone was recorded only once. The chain combines TRBV6-5 with TRBJ2-5; D is perhaps TRBD1 or TRBD2 (8 bases each). Per the germline V gene, CDR1 is MNHEY and CDR2 is SVGAGI. Deletions cut 5 bases from V and 7 bases from J, with 20 bases between. The CDR3 is 15 amino acids. The DNA for the CDR3 is TGTGCCAGCAGTAGGGGACTAGACACAGGGGGGACCCAGTACTTC. Residues: CASSRGLDTGGTQYF.

This chain connects TRBV30 to TRBJ2-3; no reliable D call. The CDR3 is made up of 13 amino acids. The V gene's germline CDR1 is GTSNPN and CDR2 SVGIG (reference sequence). V was trimmed by 2 bases and J by 2 bases, leaving 8 bases between them. The CDR3 region is CAWSQPNTDTQYF. The CDR3, as DNA: TGTGCCTGGAGTCAGCCGAACACAGATACGCAGTATTTT.

CDR3 DNA: TGTGCCAGAAGCTTGGTAACGGACACTGAAGCTTTCTTT. Translated: CARSLVTDTEAFF. The chain employs TRBV5-3 and TRBJ1-1, with D unresolved. TRBV5-3 is labeled an ORF, and its function is uncertain. Between the trimmed V and J ends, which lost 0 bases and 3 bases, there was a span of 6 bases. The CDR3 is 13 residues long.

The rearrangement uses TRBV5-1 and TRBJ1-3; D is ambiguous. Germline CDR1 reads SGHRS; CDR2 reads YFSETQ. V shed 0 bases and J shed 0 bases, with 7 bases lying between them. The CDR3 spans 15 residues. The CDR3 region has the DNA TGCGCCAGCAGCTTGGCACGAGACTCTGGAAACACCATATATTTT. This sequence encodes CASSLARDSGNTIYF.

The genes are TRBV27 and TRBJ1-6; possible D gene TRBD1, 6 bases. With 6 bases removed from V and 7 bases from J, the gap between germline ends came to 13 bases. This CDR3 contains 14 residues. The germline gives CDR1 MNHEY, CDR2 SMNVEV (reference sequence). The CDR3 sequence: CASSPKGVNSPLHF. Written as DNA, the CDR3 is TGTGCCAGCAGCCCAAAGGGGGTAAATTCACCCCTCCACTTT.

The chain combines TRBV2 with TRBJ1-2, with 11 bases fitting TRBD1. V lost 2 bases, J lost 8 bases, and 7 bases stayed unmatched. This CDR3 has 15 amino acids. Germline-derived CDR1 and CDR2 are SNHLY and FYNNEI. As DNA, the CDR3 is TGTGCCAGCAGTGAATCGAGGGACAGGGGGAAAGGCTACACCTTC. Protein product: CASSESRDRGKGYTF.

The chain links TRBV21-1 to TRBJ1-1. TRBV21-1 is an annotated pseudogene. The CDR3 covers 14 residues. The CDR3 protein is CASSNIGRNTEAFF. The CDR3 nucleotides read TGTGCCAGCAGCAATATAGGCAGGAACACTGAAGCTTTCTTT.

V usage is TRBV6-5 and J usage is TRBJ2-7, with 11 bases aligning to TRBD2. Germline assignment: CDR1 MNHEY and CDR2 SVGAGI. V lost 5 bases and J lost 5; bases outside the gene matches: 8. CDR3 length: 15 amino acids. The CDR3 bases are TGTGCCAGCAGTACCTATAGCGGGGGGGCCGACGAGCAGTACTTC. This encodes CASSTYSGGADEQYF.

The chain combines TRBV29-1 with TRBJ2-1; 8 positions match TRBD2. The CDR3 sequence is 13 residues long. CDR1 is SQVTM, CDR2 ANQGSEA, per germline. CDR3 loop: CTVEGGGPDEQFF. The CDR3 region has the DNA TGCACCGTGGAGGGCGGGGGGCCCGATGAGCAGTTCTTC.

V usage is TRBV5-4 and J usage is TRBJ2-7, with TRBD2 identical over 13 bases. CDR1 and CDR2 (germline): SGHNT, YYREEE (reference sequence). The V and J ends lost 4 bases and 11 bases, in that order; junction bases with no gene match: 12. This CDR3 is built from 15 residues. CDR3: CASSRTRTSGGAEYF. The CDR3 region has the DNA TGTGCCAGCAGCCGGACCCGGACTAGCGGGGGCGCGGAGTACTTC. Based on the CDR3 plus reference TRBV5-4 and TRBJ2-7, the full variable domain is ETGVTQSPTHLIKTRGQQVTLRCSSQSGHNTVSWYQQALGQGPQFIFQYYREEENGRGNFPPRFSGLQFPNYSSELNVNALELDDSALYLCASSRTRTSGGAEYFGPGTRLTVT.

V gene TRBV2 combines with J gene TRBJ2-3; the match to TRBD2 covers 11 bases. The CDR3 has 16 residues. V gave up 6 bases and J gave up 2 bases; unmatched junction bases: 7. Germline CDR1 is SNHLY and CDR2 is FYNNEI. This CDR3 is CASSDTSGGTTDTQYF. The CDR3 coding sequence is TGTGCCAGCAGCGATACTAGCGGGGGAACCACAGATACGCAGTATTTT. Combining the CDR3 with reference TRBV2 and TRBJ2-3 gives the whole variable domain EPEVTQTPSHQVTQMGQEVILRCVPISNHLYFYWYRQILGQKVEFLVSFYNNEISEKSEIFDDQFSVERPDGSNFTLKIRSTKLEDSAMYFCASSDTSGGTTDTQYFGPGTRLTVL.

The J gene is TRBJ2-6, the V gene TRBV5-1, with 7 bases that match TRBD2. CDR1 SGHRS and CDR2 YFSETQ come from the germline V gene. V gave up 0 bases and J gave up 3 bases; unmatched junction bases: 3. The CDR3 runs to 16 residues. CDR3 sequence (DNA): TGCGCCAGCAGCTTGGTAGGGAGGGTTGGGGCCAACGTCCTGACTTTC. It codes for CASSLVGRVGANVLTF.

There are a few counts of this clone. Other DNA sequences of this sample code for an identical CDR3. The rearrangement joins TRBV5-5 to TRBJ1-2, with a weak D call TRBD1 (6 bases). The CDR3 has 14 residues. Between the trimmed V and J ends, which lost 4 bases and 4 bases, there was a span of 14 bases. Per germline, CDR1 SGHKS and CDR2 YYEKEE (reference sequence). The CDR3 DNA is TGTGCCAGCAGCCCGGACAGCGGGGGCTATGGCTACACCTTC. It codes for CASSPDSGGYGYTF.